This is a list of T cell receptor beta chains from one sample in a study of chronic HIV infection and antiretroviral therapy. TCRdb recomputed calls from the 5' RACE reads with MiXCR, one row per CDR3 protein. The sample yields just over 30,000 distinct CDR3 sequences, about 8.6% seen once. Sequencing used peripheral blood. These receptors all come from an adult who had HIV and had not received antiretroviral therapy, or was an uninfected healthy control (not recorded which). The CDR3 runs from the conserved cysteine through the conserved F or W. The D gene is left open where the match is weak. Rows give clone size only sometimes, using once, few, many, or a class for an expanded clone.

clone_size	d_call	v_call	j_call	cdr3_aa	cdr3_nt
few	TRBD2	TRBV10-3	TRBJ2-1	CAISESSGTSGLYNEQFF	TGTGCCATCAGTGAGTCGTCCGGGACTAGCGGATTATACAATGAGCAGTTCTTC
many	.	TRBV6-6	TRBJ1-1	CASSGVEGRSFF	TGTGCCAGCAGTGGCGTCGAGGGACGATCTTTCTTT
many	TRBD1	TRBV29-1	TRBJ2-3	CSVAQGQSTDTQYF	TGCAGCGTTGCCCAGGGACAGAGCACAGATACGCAGTATTTT
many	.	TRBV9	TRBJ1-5	CASSVGSNNQPQHF	TGTGCCAGCAGCGTTGGATCCAACAATCAGCCCCAGCATTTT
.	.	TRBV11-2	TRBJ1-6	CASSLGRNSPLHF	TGTGCCAGCAGCTTAGGGCGGAATTCACCCCTCCACTTT
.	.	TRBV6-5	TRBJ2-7	CASSNRINGYEQYF	TGTGCCAGCAGCAACAGAATAAATGGGTACGAGCAGTACTTC
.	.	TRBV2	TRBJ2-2	CASSSQGHTNTGELFF	TGTGCCAGCAGTTCCCAGGGACACACAAACACCGGGGAGCTGTTTTTT
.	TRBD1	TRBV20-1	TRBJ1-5	CSARGRDRVLQPQHF	TGCAGTGCTAGAGGTCGCGACAGGGTTCTTCAGCCCCAGCATTTT
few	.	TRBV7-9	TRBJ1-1	CASSPFGSGNTEAFF	TGTGCCAGCAGCCCGTTCGGGAGTGGGAACACTGAAGCTTTCTTT
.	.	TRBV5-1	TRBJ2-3	CASEGADTQYF	TGCGCCAGCGAGGGGGCAGATACGCAGTATTTT
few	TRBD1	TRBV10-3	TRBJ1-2	CAIRRPGTAYGYTF	TGTGCCATCAGGAGGCCCGGGACAGCGTATGGCTACACCTTC
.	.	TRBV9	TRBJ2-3	CASSARDGEPTDTQYF	TGTGCCAGCAGCGCCAGGGACGGCGAACCGACAGATACGCAGTATTTT
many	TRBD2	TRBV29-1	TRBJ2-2	CSVAGLAGSLVF	TGCAGCGTCGCCGGACTAGCGGGGTCTCTGGTTTTT
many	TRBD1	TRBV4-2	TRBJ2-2	CASSPYGQGATGELFF	TGTGCCAGCAGCCCCTATGGACAGGGGGCGACCGGGGAGCTGTTTTTT
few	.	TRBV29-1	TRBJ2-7	CSVVPSPTYEQYF	TGCAGCGTTGTTCCAAGCCCTACCTACGAGCAGTACTTC
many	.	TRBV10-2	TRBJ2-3	CASGSGSGVADTQYF	TGCGCCAGCGGATCCGGGAGTGGGGTAGCAGATACGCAGTATTTT
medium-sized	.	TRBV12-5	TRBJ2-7	CASGSESYEQYF	TGTGCTAGTGGTTCGGAGTCCTACGAGCAGTACTTC
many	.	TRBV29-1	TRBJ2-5	CSTRPEGGETQYF	TGCAGCACTAGGCCGGAGGGCGGAGAGACCCAGTACTTC
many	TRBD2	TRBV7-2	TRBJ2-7	CASSPTSGGTYEQYF	TGTGCCAGCAGCCCCACTAGCGGGGGCACGTACGAGCAGTACTTC
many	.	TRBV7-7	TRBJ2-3	CASSMTATSTDTQYF	TGTGCCAGCAGCATGACAGCTACTAGCACAGATACGCAGTATTTT
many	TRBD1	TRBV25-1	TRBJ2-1	CASSDKVGTGSDEQFF	TGTGCCAGCAGTGATAAAGTCGGGACAGGTTCGGATGAGCAGTTCTTC
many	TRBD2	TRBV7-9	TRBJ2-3	CASSFTSGSMPDTQYF	TGTGCCAGCAGCTTTACTAGCGGGAGTATGCCAGATACGCAGTATTTT
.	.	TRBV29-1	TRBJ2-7	CSVGEGYEQYF	TGCAGCGTCGGAGAGGGGTACGAGCAGTACTTC
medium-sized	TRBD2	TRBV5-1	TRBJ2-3	CASSEPPSGSTQYF	TGCGCCAGCAGCGAGCCTCCTAGCGGAAGTACGCAGTATTTT
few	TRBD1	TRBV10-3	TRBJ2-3	CAISQARDRGPDTQYF	TGTGCCATCAGCCAAGCCCGGGACAGGGGGCCAGATACGCAGTATTTT
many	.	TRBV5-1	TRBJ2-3	CASSLEGSDTQYF	TGCGCCAGCAGCTTGGAAGGATCAGATACGCAGTATTTT
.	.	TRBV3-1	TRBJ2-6	CASSQDEGTGANVLTF	TGTGCCAGCAGCCAAGACGAGGGGACTGGGGCCAACGTCCTGACTTTC
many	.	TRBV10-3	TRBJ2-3	CAINGDTVTDTQYF	TGTGCCATCAACGGGGACACTGTCACAGATACGCAGTATTTT
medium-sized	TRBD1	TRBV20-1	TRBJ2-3	CSARQGATDTQYF	TGCAGTGCTAGACAGGGGGCAACAGATACGCAGTATTTT
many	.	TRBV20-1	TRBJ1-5	CSAATPRGVQPQHF	TGCAGTGCCGCTACCCCAAGGGGGGTTCAGCCCCAGCATTTT
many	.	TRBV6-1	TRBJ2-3	CASWGPYTDTQYF	TGTGCCAGCTGGGGACCTTACACAGATACGCAGTATTTT